The clone carrying this T cell receptor (beta chain) was seen once. Trimming shortened V by 1 base and J by 2 bases, and 8 bases separated the two germline ends. The germline gives CDR1 SEHNR, CDR2 FQNEAQ (reference sequence). This CDR3 has 14 amino acids. This record belongs to a study of CD8 T cells in acute hepatitis C reinfection. The table came from immunoSEQ multiplex PCR; TCRdb's copy has only in-frame clones and leaves some out. The sample lists 30,000 to 45,000 clones, 75% to 90% seen once, with about a tenth in the top ten. Regarding time point: naive CD8 control sorted from an acute-time-point sample.

Material for sequencing was naive CD8+ T cells from PBMCs. The rearrangement joins TRBV7-9 to TRBJ2-5; D might be TRBD1 (5 bases). This clonotype was obtained from a woman aged 18-30 years who spontaneously cleared hepatitis C infection. The CDR3 sequence: CASSLVQGQETQYF. CDR3 DNA: TGTGCCAGCAGCTTAGTTCAGGGTCAAGAGACCCAGTACTTC.